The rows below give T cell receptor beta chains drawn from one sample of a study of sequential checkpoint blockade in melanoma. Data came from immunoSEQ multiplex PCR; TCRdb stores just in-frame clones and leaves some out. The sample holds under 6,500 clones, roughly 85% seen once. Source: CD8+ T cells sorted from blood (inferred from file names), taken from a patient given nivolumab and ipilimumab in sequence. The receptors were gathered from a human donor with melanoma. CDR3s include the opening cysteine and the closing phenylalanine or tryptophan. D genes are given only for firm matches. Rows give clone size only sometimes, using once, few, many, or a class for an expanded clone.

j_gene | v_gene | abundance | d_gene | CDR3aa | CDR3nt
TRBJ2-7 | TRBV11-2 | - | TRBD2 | CASSPQREGYEQYF | TGTGCCAGCAGTCCCCAGCGGGAGGGCTACGAGCAGTACTTC
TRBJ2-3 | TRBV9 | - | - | CASSGGSTDTQYF | TGTGCCAGCAGTGGCGGAAGCACAGATACGCAGTATTTT
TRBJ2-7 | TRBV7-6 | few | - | CASSLAGGKDEQYF | TGTGCCAGCAGCTTAGCTGGGGGCAAAGACGAGCAGTACTTC
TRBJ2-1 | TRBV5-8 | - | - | CASSSHVGGPTYNEQFF | TGTGCCAGCAGCTCCCACGTGGGCGGGCCCACCTACAATGAGCAGTTCTTC
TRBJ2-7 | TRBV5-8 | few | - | CASSLSGAPHEQYF | TGTGCCAGCAGCTTGTCAGGGGCGCCCCACGAGCAGTACTTC
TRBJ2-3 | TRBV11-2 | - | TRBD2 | CASSLGTSGSTDTQYF | TGTGCCAGCAGCTTAGGAACTAGCGGGAGCACAGATACGCAGTATTTT
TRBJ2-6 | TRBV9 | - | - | CASSLYYSGANVLTF | TGTGCCAGCAGTCTCTACTACTCTGGGGCCAACGTCCTGACTTTC
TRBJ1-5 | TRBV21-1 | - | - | CASSPTWTNSNQPQHF | TGTGCCAGCAGCCCGACCTGGACAAATAGCAATCAGCCCCAGCATTTT
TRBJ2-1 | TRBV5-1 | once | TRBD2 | CASSLWVGRIRNEQFF | TGCGCCAGCAGCTTGTGGGTCGGGAGGATTAGGAATGAGCAGTTCTTC
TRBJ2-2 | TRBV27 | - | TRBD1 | CASSVWTGGTGELFF | TGTGCCAGCAGCGTTTGGACAGGGGGTACCGGGGAGCTGTTTTTT
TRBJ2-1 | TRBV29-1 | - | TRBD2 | CSVRGFLAGFYNEQFF | TGCAGCGTTAGGGGTTTCCTAGCGGGGTTCTACAATGAGCAGTTCTTC
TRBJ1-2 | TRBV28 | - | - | CASSLAGSGYTF | TGTGCCAGCAGTTTGGCCGGGTCGGGCTACACCTTC
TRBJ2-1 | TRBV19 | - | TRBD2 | CASSLSSGSYNEQFF | TGTGCCAGTAGCCTTTCTAGCGGTTCCTACAATGAGCAGTTCTTC
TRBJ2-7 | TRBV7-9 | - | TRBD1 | CASSLWGGTGSSYEQYF | TGTGCCAGCAGCTTATGGGGTGGGACAGGGAGCTCCTACGAGCAGTACTTC
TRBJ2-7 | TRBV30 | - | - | CAGDRNIYEQYF | TGTGCCGGAGACAGGAACATCTACGAGCAGTACTTC
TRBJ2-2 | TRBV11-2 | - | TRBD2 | CASSLVRETFGPGELFF | TGTGCCAGCAGCTTAGTGCGGGAGACTTTTGGTCCCGGGGAGCTGTTTTTT
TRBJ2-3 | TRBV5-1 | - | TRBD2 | CASSLGLAGASSTDTQYF | TGCGCCAGCAGCTTGGGGCTAGCGGGAGCCTCTAGCACAGATACGCAGTATTTT
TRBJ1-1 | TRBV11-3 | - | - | CASSFGQEAFF | TGTGCCAGCAGCTTTGGACAAGAAGCTTTCTTT
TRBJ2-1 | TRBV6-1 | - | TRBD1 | CASRDRISYNEQFF | TGTGCCAGCAGGGACAGGATTTCCTACAATGAGCAGTTCTTC
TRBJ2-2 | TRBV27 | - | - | CASSFSYEGELFF | TGTGCCAGCAGTTTTAGTTACGAGGGGGAGCTGTTTTTT
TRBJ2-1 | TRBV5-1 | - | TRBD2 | CASSPGLAGPDEQFF | TGCGCCAGCAGCCCGGGACTAGCGGGACCAGATGAGCAGTTCTTC
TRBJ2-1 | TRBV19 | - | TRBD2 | CASSPGTSGKSSYNEQFF | TGTGCCAGTAGTCCCGGGACTAGCGGGAAAAGCTCCTACAATGAGCAGTTCTTC
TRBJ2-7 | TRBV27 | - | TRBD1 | CASSPLRTGGRSEQYF | TGTGCCAGCAGTCCCCTCCGAACAGGGGGGAGATCCGAGCAGTACTTC
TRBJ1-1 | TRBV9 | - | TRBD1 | CASGTGWNTEAFF | TGTGCCAGTGGGACAGGGTGGAACACTGAAGCTTTCTTT
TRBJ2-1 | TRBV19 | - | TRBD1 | CASSMTGGSYNEQFF | TGTGCCAGTAGTATGACAGGGGGCTCCTACAATGAGCAGTTCTTC
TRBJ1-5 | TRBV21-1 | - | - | CASSKAQDNQPQHF | TGTGCCAGCAGCAAAGCGCAGGACAATCAGCCCCAGCATTTT
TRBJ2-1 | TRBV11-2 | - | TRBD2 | CASSLVVVPGGPGNEQFF | TGTGCCAGCAGCTTAGTAGTCGTCCCGGGAGGGCCCGGGAATGAGCAGTTCTTC
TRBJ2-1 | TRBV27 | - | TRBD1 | CASSVQGTPYNEQFF | TGTGCCAGCAGTGTACAGGGGACCCCTTACAATGAGCAGTTCTTC
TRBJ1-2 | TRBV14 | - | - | CASSQFIGQFYGYTF | TGTGCCAGCAGCCAATTTATAGGACAGTTCTATGGCTACACCTTC
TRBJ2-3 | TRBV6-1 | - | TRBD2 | CASSDGLAGGPRTDTQYF | TGTGCCAGCAGTGATGGTCTAGCGGGAGGGCCTCGCACAGATACGCAGTATTTT
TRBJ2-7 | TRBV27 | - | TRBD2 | CASSLSIAGASEQYF | TGTGCCAGCAGTTTATCCATAGCGGGAGCCTCCGAGCAGTACTTC
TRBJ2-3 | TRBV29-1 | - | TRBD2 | CSVEKPAGGRDTQYF | TGCAGCGTTGAAAAACCAGCGGGAGGGCGTGATACGCAGTATTTT
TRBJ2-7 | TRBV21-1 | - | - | CASSKEGQRLYEQYF | TGTGCCAGCAGCAAAGAAGGACAGCGCCTCTACGAGCAGTACTTC
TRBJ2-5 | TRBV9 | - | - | CASSFPGTQYF | TGTGCCAGCAGCTTCCCGGGGACCCAGTACTTC
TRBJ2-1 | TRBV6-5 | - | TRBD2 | CASRGLAGGGEQFF | TGTGCCAGCAGGGGACTAGCGGGAGGGGGGGAGCAGTTCTTC
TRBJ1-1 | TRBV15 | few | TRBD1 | CATSSDRGGTEAFF | TGTGCCACCAGCAGTGACAGGGGTGGCACTGAAGCTTTCTTT
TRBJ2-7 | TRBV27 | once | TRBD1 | CASSFGTGFGQYF | TGTGCCAGCAGTTTCGGGACAGGTTTTGGGCAGTACTTC